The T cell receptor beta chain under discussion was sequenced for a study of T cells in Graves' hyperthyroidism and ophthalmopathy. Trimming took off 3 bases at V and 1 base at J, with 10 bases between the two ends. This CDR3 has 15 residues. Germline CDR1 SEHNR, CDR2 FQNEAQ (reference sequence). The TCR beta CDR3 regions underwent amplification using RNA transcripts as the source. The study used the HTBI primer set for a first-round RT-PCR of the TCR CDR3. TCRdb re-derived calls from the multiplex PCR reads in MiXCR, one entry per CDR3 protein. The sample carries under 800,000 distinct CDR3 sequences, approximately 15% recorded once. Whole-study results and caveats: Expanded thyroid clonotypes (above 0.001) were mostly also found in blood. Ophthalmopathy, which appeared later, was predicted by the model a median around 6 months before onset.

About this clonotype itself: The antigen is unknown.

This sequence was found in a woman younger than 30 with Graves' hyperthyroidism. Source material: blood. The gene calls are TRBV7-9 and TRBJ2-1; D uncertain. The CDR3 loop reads CASSLQSFSYNEQFF. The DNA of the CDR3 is TGTGCCAGCAGCTTGCAGTCATTTTCCTACAATGAGCAGTTCTTC.